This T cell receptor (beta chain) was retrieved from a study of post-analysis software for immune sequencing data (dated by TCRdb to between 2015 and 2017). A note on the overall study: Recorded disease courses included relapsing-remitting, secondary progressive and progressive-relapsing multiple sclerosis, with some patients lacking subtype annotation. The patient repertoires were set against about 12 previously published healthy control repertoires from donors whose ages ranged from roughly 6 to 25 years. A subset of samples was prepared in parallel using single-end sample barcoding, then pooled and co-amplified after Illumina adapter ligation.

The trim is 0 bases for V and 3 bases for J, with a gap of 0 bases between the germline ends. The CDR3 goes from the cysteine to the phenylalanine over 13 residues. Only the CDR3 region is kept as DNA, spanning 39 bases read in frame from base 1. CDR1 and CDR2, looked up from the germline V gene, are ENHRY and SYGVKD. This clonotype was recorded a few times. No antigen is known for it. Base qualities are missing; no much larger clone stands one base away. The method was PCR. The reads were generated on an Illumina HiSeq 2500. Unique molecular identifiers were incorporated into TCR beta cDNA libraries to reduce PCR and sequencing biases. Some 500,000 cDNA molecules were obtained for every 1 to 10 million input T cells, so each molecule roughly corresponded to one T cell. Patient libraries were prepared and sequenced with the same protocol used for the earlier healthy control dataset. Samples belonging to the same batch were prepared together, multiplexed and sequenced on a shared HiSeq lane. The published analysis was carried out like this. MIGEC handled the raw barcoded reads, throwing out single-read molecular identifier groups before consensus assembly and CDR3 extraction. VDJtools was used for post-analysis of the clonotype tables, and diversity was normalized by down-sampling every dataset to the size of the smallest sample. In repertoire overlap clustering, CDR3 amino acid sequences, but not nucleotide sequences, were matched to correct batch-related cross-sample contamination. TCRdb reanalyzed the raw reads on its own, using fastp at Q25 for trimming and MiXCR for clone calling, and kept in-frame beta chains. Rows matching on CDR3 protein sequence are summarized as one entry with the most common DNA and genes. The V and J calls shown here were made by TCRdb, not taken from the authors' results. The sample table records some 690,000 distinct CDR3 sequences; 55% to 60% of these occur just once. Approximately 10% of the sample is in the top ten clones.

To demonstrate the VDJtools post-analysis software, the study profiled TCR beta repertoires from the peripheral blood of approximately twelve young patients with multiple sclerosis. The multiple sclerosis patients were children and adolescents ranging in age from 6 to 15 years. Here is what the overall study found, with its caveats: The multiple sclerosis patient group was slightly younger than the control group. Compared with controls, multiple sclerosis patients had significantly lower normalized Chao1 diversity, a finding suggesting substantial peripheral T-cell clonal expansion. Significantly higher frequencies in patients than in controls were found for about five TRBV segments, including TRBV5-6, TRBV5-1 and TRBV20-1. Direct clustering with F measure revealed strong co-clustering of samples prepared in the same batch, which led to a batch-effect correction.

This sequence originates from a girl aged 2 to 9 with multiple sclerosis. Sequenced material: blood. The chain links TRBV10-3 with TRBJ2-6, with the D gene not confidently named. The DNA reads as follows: TGTGCCATCAGTGAGTCTGGGGCCAACGTCCTGACTTTC. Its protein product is CAISESGANVLTF.